This T cell receptor (beta chain) emerged from a study of metastatic and nonmetastatic thyroid tumors (dated by TCRdb to the early 2020s). With regard to the full study: Repertoires were compared across peripheral blood and tumor or nodule tissue samples from malignant and benign thyroid patients.

What the authors observed across the whole study: In both blood and tumor samples, malignant tumors were reported to have significantly higher TCR beta diversity than benign nodules.

This clone has ten or more counts. It has no known antigen specificity. One base away there is no much larger clone; base qualities are not given. No patient had received any treatment before thyroid surgery. Using T-cell receptor beta sequencing, the researchers looked back retrospectively at clinical samples from patients, gathered between about 2012 and 2019. V lost 2 bases and J lost 4 bases; the stretch between them is 17 bases long. Measured from the cysteine to the phenylalanine, the CDR3 is 16 residues long. The CDR3 DNA has 48 bases and is translated from base 1. CDR1 is given as MGHRA and CDR2 as YSYEKL, both from the germline V gene. The library came from PCR. The instrument was an Illumina HiSeq 4000. The TCR beta-chain CDR3 region of each patient was profiled by high-throughput sequencing. As for the original processing: A classifier to discriminate distant-metastatic papillary thyroid cancer patients was built from CDR3 differences across clinicopathological groups. Repertoire diversity was assessed with the Shannon index, and tumor-blood repertoire similarity with the Morisita-Horn index. TCRdb itself trimmed the public reads at Q25 with fastp, ran MiXCR and retained productive beta chains. The V and J calls shown here were made by TCRdb, not taken from the authors' results. The sample table contains roughly 29,000 clones; only one count was recorded for more than 20% of them. The ten top clones hold roughly 2.2% of the sample.

The specimen sequenced was blood. This clonotype originated in a female donor with papillary thyroid cancer or a benign thyroid nodule (not recorded which). Some clones in this sample may be carry-over from other donors' samples. The rearranged chain carries TRBV4-1 and TRBJ1-2; a confident D gene designation cannot be given. The CDR3 protein is CASSQPLRGGSYGYTF. The nucleotide sequence reads as follows: TGCGCCAGCAGCCAACCCCTTCGGGGTGGTTCCTATGGCTACACCTTC.